These T cell receptor beta chains were read from a single sample in a study of OX40 agonist ivuxolimab in advanced cancers. The table came from immunoSEQ multiplex PCR; TCRdb's copy has only in-frame clones and leaves some out. The profile shows roughly 60,000 clones, roughly 85% of them singletons. Source: CD4+ or CD8+ T cells sorted from blood, taken in a trial of the OX40 agonist ivuxolimab. Receptors were obtained from an adult with an advanced solid tumor such as melanoma, head and neck, liver or kidney cancer. Each CDR3 is given with its conserved first and last residue. D genes are given only for firm matches. Not all rows give a size; the values are once, few, many and, for expanded clones, a class.

J	V	size	D	CDR3	DNA
TRBJ2-7	TRBV13	-	-	CASSLGGGHEQYF	TGTGCCAGCAGCTTAGGGGGGGGGCACGAGCAGTACTTC
TRBJ2-1	TRBV5-6	-	TRBD2	CASSFSGTSFNEQFF	TGTGCCAGCAGCTTCTCCGGGACTAGTTTCAATGAGCAGTTCTTC
TRBJ2-7	TRBV18	-	-	CASSPQGKEAYEQYF	TGTGCCAGCTCACCACAAGGGAAGGAAGCGTACGAGCAGTACTTC
TRBJ1-5	TRBV2	-	-	CASSEEGNQPQHF	TGTGCCAGCAGTGAAGAGGGAAATCAGCCCCAGCATTTT
TRBJ2-6	TRBV6-6	-	-	CASSPLGSGANVLTF	TGTGCCAGCAGCCCCTTGGGCTCTGGGGCCAACGTCCTGACTTTC
TRBJ1-2	TRBV19	-	TRBD1	CASRHTGAGGYTF	TGTGCCAGTAGGCACACAGGGGCGGGCGGCTACACCTTC
TRBJ2-1	TRBV9	-	-	CASSVVTASSYNEQFF	TGTGCCAGCAGCGTCGTAACCGCGAGCTCCTACAATGAGCAGTTCTTC
TRBJ2-1	TRBV19	-	-	CASRERLGEQFF	TGTGCCAGCAGAGAGCGTCTTGGGGAGCAGTTCTTC
TRBJ2-2	TRBV6-1	-	TRBD2	CASSEARGGLTGELFF	TGTGCCAGCAGTGAAGCGCGGGGGGGCCTAACCGGGGAGCTGTTTTTT
TRBJ2-3	TRBV2	few	TRBD1	CASRTGWTDTQYF	TGTGCCAGCAGGACAGGGTGGACAGATACGCAGTATTTT
TRBJ2-5	TRBV18	-	TRBD1	CASSPTTGSGETQYF	TGTGCCAGCTCACCGACGACAGGGTCAGGGGAGACCCAGTACTTC
TRBJ2-5	TRBV18	once	-	CASSPPNRGETQYF	TGTGCCAGCTCACCACCGAATAGGGGAGAGACCCAGTACTTC
TRBJ2-7	TRBV19	-	-	CASSIGTIEQYF	TGTGCCAGTAGTATTGGGACAATCGAGCAGTACTTC
TRBJ1-2	TRBV28	-	-	CASSSYYGYTF	TGTGCCAGCAGTTCATACTATGGCTACACCTTC
TRBJ2-5	TRBV5-1	-	-	CASREAETQYF	TGCGCCAGCAGGGAGGCGGAGACCCAGTACTTC
TRBJ1-1	TRBV14	-	-	CASSPLGGFWTEAFF	TGTGCCAGCAGCCCCCTCGGGGGCTTTTGGACTGAAGCTTTCTTT
TRBJ2-7	TRBV15	-	-	CATSRDYYEQYF	TGTGCCACCAGCAGAGATTATTACGAGCAGTACTTC
TRBJ2-5	TRBV11-2	-	-	CASSLDGTSGETQYF	TGTGCCAGCAGCTTAGATGGCACTAGTGGAGAGACCCAGTACTTC
TRBJ2-1	TRBV18	few	TRBD2	CASSPPMLADNEQFF	TGTGCCAGCTCACCACCGATGCTAGCGGACAATGAGCAGTTCTTC
TRBJ2-3	TRBV5-1	-	-	CASSTQLDTQYF	TGCGCCAGCAGCACCCAATTGGATACGCAGTATTTT
TRBJ1-1	TRBV15	few	-	CATSEGNTEAFF	TGTGCCACCAGCGAGGGGAACACTGAAGCTTTCTTT
TRBJ2-1	TRBV4-2	-	-	CASSQSGVASYNEQFF	TGTGCCAGCAGCCAATCCGGGGTAGCTTCCTACAATGAGCAGTTCTTC
TRBJ1-2	TRBV19	-	TRBD1	CASRGGQGPIYGYTF	TGTGCCAGTAGGGGTGGACAGGGACCCATCTATGGCTACACCTTC
TRBJ2-3	TRBV2	-	-	CASSWDVVGTDTQYF	TGTGCCAGCAGTTGGGACGTCGTAGGCACAGATACGCAGTATTTT
TRBJ2-7	TRBV6-1	-	-	CASSEGGTLTYEQYF	TGTGCCAGCAGTGAAGGGGGGACTCTAACCTACGAGCAGTACTTC
TRBJ2-7	TRBV5-1	-	TRBD1	CASSLAPGQTYEQYF	TGCGCCAGCAGCTTGGCGCCGGGACAGACCTACGAGCAGTACTTC
TRBJ1-2	TRBV10-3	few	TRBD1	CAISEEDRGSYGYTF	TGTGCCATCAGTGAGGAGGACAGGGGGTCCTATGGCTACACCTTC
TRBJ2-7	TRBV5-4	-	TRBD1	CASSIQGIDSYEQYF	TGTGCCAGCAGCATACAGGGGATCGACTCCTACGAGCAGTACTTC
TRBJ2-1	TRBV7-6	-	-	CASSLLRATGYNEQFF	TGTGCCAGCAGCTTACTGCGGGCAACGGGGTACAATGAGCAGTTCTTC
TRBJ2-5	TRBV19	-	-	CASSHQGPKETQYF	TGTGCCAGTAGTCACCAGGGCCCAAAAGAGACCCAGTACTTC
TRBJ2-1	TRBV11-3	-	TRBD2	CASSWSGRPNEQFF	TGTGCCAGCAGCTGGAGCGGGAGGCCCAATGAGCAGTTCTTC
TRBJ2-5	TRBV6-5	-	TRBD1	CASSFRDRETQYF	TGTGCCAGCAGTTTCCGGGACAGAGAGACCCAGTACTTC
TRBJ1-1	TRBV5-1	-	-	CASRLDRALNTEAFF	TGCGCCAGCAGATTGGACAGAGCTCTGAACACTGAAGCTTTCTTT
TRBJ2-7	TRBV6-5	-	-	CASSYSRGGDYEQYF	TGTGCCAGCAGTTACAGCAGGGGAGGAGACTACGAGCAGTACTTC
TRBJ2-6	TRBV4-1	-	-	CASSQDRRRGDSGANVLTF	TGCGCCAGCAGCCAAGATCGCAGACGGGGAGACTCTGGGGCCAACGTCCTGACTTTC
TRBJ1-5	TRBV9	-	TRBD1	CASSGKTGSNQPQHF	TGTGCCAGCAGCGGAAAGACAGGGAGCAATCAGCCCCAGCATTTT
TRBJ2-7	TRBV10-3	-	-	CAISRWGRHSSYEQYF	TGTGCCATCAGTAGATGGGGACGGCATAGCTCCTACGAGCAGTACTTC
TRBJ2-1	TRBV5-4	few	TRBD2	CASSRSGTSGRAPYNEQFF	TGTGCCAGCAGCCGATCCGGGACTAGCGGGAGGGCCCCCTACAATGAGCAGTTCTTC
TRBJ2-1	TRBV9	-	-	CASSPLAQGGYNEQFF	TGTGCCAGCAGCCCCCTCGCGCAGGGGGGTTACAATGAGCAGTTCTTC
TRBJ1-3	TRBV2	-	-	CASSEFEAGNTIYF	TGTGCCAGCAGTGAATTTGAAGCCGGAAACACCATATATTTT
TRBJ2-7	TRBV5-4	-	TRBD1	CASSPDRGYEQYF	TGTGCCAGCAGCCCGGACAGGGGCTACGAGCAGTACTTC
TRBJ2-1	TRBV5-1	few	-	CASSPGLRLDISYNEQFF	TGCGCCAGCAGCCCGGGACTGAGGCTTGACATCTCCTACAATGAGCAGTTCTTC
TRBJ2-2	TRBV5-1	-	TRBD1	CASSSTTGPTGELFF	TGCGCCAGCAGCTCCACGACAGGGCCCACCGGGGAGCTGTTTTTT
TRBJ2-3	TRBV6-5	-	-	CASSPGQKGTQYF	TGTGCCAGCAGTCCCGGGCAGAAAGGGACGCAGTATTTT
TRBJ1-5	TRBV4-1	-	-	CASSNRVDQPQHF	TGCGCCAGCAGTAACAGGGTTGATCAGCCCCAGCATTTT
TRBJ1-4	TRBV7-9	-	-	CASSLGQTTNEKLFF	TGTGCCAGCAGCCTAGGACAGACAACTAATGAAAAACTGTTTTTT
TRBJ1-1	TRBV5-1	-	-	CASSQDQGVGTEAFF	TGCGCCAGCAGCCAAGACCAGGGAGTTGGCACTGAAGCTTTCTTT
TRBJ2-7	TRBV5-1	-	-	CASSVDGDQTYEQYF	TGCGCCAGCAGCGTGGACGGGGATCAAACCTACGAGCAGTACTTC
TRBJ2-5	TRBV19	once	-	CASSMMGGGPRETQYF	TGTGCCAGTAGTATGATGGGTGGCGGACCCCGGGAGACCCAGTACTTC
TRBJ2-1	TRBV9	-	-	CASSQTPGTSSYNEQFF	TGTGCCAGCAGCCAGACTCCCGGGACGAGCTCCTACAATGAGCAGTTCTTC
TRBJ1-4	TRBV7-9	-	-	CASSRLRSTNEKLFF	TGTGCCAGCAGCCGATTAAGATCAACTAATGAAAAACTGTTTTTT
TRBJ1-5	TRBV2	-	-	CASTGDLNQPQHF	TGTGCCAGCACGGGGGACCTCAATCAGCCCCAGCATTTT
TRBJ2-7	TRBV25-1	-	-	CASSSTRSYEQYF	TGTGCCAGCAGTTCAACCCGCTCCTACGAGCAGTACTTC
TRBJ1-2	TRBV28	once	-	CASSLVGNYGYTF	TGTGCCAGCAGTTTGGTAGGGAACTATGGCTACACCTTC
TRBJ2-7	TRBV7-9	-	TRBD2	CASSLTSGSYEQYF	TGTGCCAGCAGCCTGACTAGCGGGAGCTACGAGCAGTACTTC
TRBJ1-2	TRBV7-8	-	-	CASSHGGDGYTF	TGTGCCAGCAGCCACGGTGGAGATGGCTACACCTTC
TRBJ1-4	TRBV6-5	-	TRBD1	CASSYSAGGNEKLFF	TGTGCCAGCAGTTACTCGGCAGGGGGAAATGAAAAACTGTTTTTT
TRBJ2-5	TRBV5-6	-	-	CASSSAGTQYF	TGTGCCAGCAGCTCGGCGGGGACCCAGTACTTC